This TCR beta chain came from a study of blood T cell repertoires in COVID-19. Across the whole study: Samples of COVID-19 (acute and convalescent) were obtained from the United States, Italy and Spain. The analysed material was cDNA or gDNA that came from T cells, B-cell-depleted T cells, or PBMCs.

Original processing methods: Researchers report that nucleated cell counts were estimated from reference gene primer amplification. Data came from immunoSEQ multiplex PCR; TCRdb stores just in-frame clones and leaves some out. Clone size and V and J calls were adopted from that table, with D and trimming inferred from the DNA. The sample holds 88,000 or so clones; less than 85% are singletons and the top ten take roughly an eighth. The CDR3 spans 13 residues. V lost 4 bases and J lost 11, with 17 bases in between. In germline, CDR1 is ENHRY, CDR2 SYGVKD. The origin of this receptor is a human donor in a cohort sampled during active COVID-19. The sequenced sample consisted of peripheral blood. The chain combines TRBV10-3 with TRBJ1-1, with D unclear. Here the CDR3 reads CAISGTPQSEAFF. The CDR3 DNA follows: TGTGCCATCAGTGGAACGCCACAGAGTGAGGCTTTCTTT.